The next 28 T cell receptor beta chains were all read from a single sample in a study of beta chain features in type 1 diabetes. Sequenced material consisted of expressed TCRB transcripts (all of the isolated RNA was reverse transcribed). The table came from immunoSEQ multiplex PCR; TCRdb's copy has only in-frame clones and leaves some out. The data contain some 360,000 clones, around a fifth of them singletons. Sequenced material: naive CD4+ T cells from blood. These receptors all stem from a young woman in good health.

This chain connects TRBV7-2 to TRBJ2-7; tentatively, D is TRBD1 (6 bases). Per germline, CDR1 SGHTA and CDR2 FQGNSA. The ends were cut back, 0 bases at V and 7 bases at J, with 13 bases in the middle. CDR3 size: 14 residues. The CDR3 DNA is TGTGCCAGCAGCTTAGCGACAGGTTCGAGAGAGCAGTACTTC. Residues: CASSLATGSREQYF.

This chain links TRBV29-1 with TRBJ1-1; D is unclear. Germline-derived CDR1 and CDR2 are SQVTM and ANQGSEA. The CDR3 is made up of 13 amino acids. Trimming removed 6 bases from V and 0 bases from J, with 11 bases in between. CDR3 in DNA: TGCAGCGTGGAAAGGGAGCTGAACACTGAAGCTTTCTTT. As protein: CSVERELNTEAFF.

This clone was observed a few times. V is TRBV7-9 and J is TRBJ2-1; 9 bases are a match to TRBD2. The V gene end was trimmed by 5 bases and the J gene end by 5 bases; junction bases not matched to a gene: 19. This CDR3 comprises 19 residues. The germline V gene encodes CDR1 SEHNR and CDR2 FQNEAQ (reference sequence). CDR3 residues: CASSRHPTGSGRLNNEQFF. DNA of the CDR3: TGTGCCAGCAGCCGTCATCCAACGGGGAGCGGGAGGTTGAACAATGAGCAGTTCTTC. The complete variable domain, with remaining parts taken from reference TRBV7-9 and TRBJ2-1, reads DTGVSQNPRHKITKRGQNVTFRCDPISEHNRLYWYRQTLGQGPEFLTYFQNEAQLEKSRLLSDRFSAERPKGSFSTLEIQRTEQGDSAMYLCASSRHPTGSGRLNNEQFFGPGTRLTVL.

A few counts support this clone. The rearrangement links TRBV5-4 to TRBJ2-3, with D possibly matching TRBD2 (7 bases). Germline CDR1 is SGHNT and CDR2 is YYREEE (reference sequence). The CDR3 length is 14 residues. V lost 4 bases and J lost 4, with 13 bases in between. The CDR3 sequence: CASSLEGGADTQYF. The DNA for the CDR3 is TGTGCCAGCAGCCTAGAAGGGGGGGCAGATACGCAGTATTTT.

The CDR3 region has the DNA TGTGCCAGCAGCGCCACTGAATTCTACAATGAGCAGTTCTTC. Amino acid sequence: CASSATEFYNEQFF. The rearrangement links TRBV9 to TRBJ2-1; unclear D gene. The CDR3 totals 14 residues. Germline CDR1 is SGDLS and CDR2 is YYNGEE. The V end lost 3 bases, the J end lost 3 bases, and 10 bases lay between the germline ends.

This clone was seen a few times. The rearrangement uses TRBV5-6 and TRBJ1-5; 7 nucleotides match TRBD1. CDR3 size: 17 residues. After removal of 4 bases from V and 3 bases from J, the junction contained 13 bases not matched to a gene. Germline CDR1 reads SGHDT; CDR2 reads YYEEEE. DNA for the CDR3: TGTGCCAGCAGCAAAGGCTCGGGACAGCTCCTCAATCAGCCCCAGCATTTT. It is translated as CASSKGSGQLLNQPQHF.

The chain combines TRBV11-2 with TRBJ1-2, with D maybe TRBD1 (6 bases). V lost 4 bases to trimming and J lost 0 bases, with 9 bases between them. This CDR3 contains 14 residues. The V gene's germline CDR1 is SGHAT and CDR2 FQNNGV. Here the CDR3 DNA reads TGTGCCAGCAGCTGGGGGCAGACTAACTATGGCTACACCTTC. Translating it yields CASSWGQTNYGYTF.

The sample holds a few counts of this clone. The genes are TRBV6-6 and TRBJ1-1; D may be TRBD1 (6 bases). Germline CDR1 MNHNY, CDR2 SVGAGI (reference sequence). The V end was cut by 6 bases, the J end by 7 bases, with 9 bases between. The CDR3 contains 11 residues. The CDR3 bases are TGTGCCAGCAGGGACAGATTTGAAGCTTTCTTT. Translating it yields CASRDRFEAFF.

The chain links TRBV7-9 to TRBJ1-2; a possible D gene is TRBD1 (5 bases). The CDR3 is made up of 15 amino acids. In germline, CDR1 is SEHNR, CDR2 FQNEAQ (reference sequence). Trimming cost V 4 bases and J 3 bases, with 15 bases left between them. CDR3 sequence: CASSYHDRRHYGYTF. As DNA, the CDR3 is TGTGCCAGCAGCTACCATGACAGAAGGCACTATGGCTACACCTTC.

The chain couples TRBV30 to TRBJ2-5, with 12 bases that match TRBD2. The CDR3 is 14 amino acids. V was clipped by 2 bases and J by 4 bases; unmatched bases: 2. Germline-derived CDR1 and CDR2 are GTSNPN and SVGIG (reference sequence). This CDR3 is CAWSKGLAGETQYF. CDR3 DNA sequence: TGTGCCTGGAGTAAGGGACTAGCGGGAGAGACCCAGTACTTC.

CDR3 region: CASSQELTSGRYRETQYF. CDR3 in DNA: TGTGCCAGCAGCCAAGAGTTAACTAGCGGGCGCTACCGAGAGACCCAGTACTTC. The genes are TRBV14 and TRBJ2-5; 9 positions agree with TRBD2. V trimming: 0 bases; J trimming: 4 bases; junction bases outside the gene matches: 12. Looked up from germline, CDR1 is SGHDN and CDR2 is FVKESK. The CDR3 has 18 amino acids. The full variable domain, in which reference TRBV14 and TRBJ2-5 provide the parts outside the CDR3, is EAGVTQFPSHSVIEKGQTVTLRCDPISGHDNLYWYRRVMGKEIKFLLHFVKESKQDESGMPNNRFLAERTGGTYSTLKVQPAELEDSGVYFCASSQELTSGRYRETQYFGPGTRLLVL.

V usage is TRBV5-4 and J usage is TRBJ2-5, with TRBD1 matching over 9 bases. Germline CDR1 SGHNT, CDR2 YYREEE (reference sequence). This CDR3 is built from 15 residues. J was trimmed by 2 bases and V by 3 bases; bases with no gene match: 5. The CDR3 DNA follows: TGTGCCAGCAGCTCGCGGGACAGGGTTCAAGAGACCCAGTACTTC. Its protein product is CASSSRDRVQETQYF.

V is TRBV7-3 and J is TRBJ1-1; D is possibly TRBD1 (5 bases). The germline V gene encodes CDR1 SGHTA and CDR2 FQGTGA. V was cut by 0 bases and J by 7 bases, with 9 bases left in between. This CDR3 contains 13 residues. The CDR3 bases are TGTGCCAGCAGCTTAACAGGGGCCTTTGAAGCTTTCTTT. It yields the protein CASSLTGAFEAFF.

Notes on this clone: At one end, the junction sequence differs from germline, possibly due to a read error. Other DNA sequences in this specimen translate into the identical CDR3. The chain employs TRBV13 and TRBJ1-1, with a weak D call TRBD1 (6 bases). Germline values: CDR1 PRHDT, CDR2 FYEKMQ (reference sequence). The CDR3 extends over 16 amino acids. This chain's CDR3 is CASSSGGTLRNTEAFF. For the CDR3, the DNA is TGTGCCAGCAGCTCGGGGGGGACACTTCGCAACACCGAAGCTTTCTTT.

DNA of the CDR3: TGTGCCAGCAGTTACGTGACAGGGGATGAAGCTTTCTTT. Its translation: CASSYVTGDEAFF. V gene TRBV28 combines with J gene TRBJ1-1; TRBD1 agrees at 8 bases. The CDR3 runs 13 residues. After removal of 4 bases from V and 7 bases from J, the junction contained 5 bases not matched to a gene. Germline CDR1 and CDR2: MDHEN and SYDVKM.

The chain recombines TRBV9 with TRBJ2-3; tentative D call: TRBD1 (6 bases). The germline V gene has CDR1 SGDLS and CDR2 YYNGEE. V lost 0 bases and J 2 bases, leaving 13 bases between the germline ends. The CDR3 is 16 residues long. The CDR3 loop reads CASSVGGGRYTDTQYF. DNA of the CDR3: TGTGCCAGCAGCGTAGGAGGGGGACGATACACAGATACGCAGTATTTT.

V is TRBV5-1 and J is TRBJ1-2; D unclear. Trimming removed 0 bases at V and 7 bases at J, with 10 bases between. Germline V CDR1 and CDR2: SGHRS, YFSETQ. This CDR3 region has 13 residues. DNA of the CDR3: TGCGCCAGCAGCTTGGTGGCTAGGTCTGGCTACACCTTC. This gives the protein CASSLVARSGYTF.

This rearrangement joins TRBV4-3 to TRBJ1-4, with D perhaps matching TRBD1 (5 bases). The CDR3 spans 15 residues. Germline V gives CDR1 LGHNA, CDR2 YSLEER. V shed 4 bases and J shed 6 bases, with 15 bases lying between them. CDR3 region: CASSPRQPGDEKLFF. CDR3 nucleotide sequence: TGCGCCAGCAGCCCTAGACAGCCCGGAGATGAAAAACTGTTTTTT.

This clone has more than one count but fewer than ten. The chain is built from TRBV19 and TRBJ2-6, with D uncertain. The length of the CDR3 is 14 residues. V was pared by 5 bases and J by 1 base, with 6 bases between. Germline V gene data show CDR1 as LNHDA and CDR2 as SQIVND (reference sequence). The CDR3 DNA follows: TGTGCCAGTAGTTCCGGTTCTGGGGCCAACGTCCTGACTTTC. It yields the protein CASSSGSGANVLTF.

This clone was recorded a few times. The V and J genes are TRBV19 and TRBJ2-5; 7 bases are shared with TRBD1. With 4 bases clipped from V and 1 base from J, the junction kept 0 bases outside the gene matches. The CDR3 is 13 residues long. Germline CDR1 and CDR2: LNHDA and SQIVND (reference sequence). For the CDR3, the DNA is TGTGCCAGTAGTAGGACAGGCCAAGAGACCCAGTACTTC. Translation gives CASSRTGQETQYF. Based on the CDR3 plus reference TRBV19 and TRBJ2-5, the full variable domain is DGGITQSPKYLFRKEGQNVTLSCEQNLNHDAMYWYRQDPGQGLRLIYYSQIVNDFQKGDIAEGYSVSREKKESFPLTVTSAQKNPTAFYLCASSRTGQETQYFGPGTRLLVL.

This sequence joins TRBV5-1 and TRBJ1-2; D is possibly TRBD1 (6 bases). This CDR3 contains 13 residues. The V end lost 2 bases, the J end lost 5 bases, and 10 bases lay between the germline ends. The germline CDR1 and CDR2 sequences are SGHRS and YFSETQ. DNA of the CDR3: TGCGCCAGCAGCTTCCGGACAGAATATGGCTACACCTTC. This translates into CASSFRTEYGYTF.

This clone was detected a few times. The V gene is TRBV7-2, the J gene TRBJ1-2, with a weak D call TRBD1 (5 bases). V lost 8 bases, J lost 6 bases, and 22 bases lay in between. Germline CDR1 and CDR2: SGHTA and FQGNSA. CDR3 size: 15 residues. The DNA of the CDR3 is TGTGCCAGCCTACAACGCCCCAAGGGGTATGATGGCTACACCTTC. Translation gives CASLQRPKGYDGYTF.

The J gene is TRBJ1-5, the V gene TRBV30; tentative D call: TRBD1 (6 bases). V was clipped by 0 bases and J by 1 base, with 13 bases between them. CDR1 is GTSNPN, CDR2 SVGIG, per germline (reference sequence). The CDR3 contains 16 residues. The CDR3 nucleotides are TGTGCCTGGAGTGTATCGGGGACACACAGCAATCAGCCCCAGCATTTT. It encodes CAWSVSGTHSNQPQHF.

In nucleotides, the CDR3 is TGTGCCAGCAGTCGGGACTTCGCGGAGGCAGATACGCAGTATTTT. Encoded protein: CASSRDFAEADTQYF. V usage is TRBV2 and J usage is TRBJ2-3, with D perhaps TRBD2 (6 bases). V was trimmed by 5 bases and J by 4 bases, leaving 16 bases between them. The CDR3 extends over 15 amino acids. Looked up from germline, CDR1 is SNHLY and CDR2 is FYNNEI.

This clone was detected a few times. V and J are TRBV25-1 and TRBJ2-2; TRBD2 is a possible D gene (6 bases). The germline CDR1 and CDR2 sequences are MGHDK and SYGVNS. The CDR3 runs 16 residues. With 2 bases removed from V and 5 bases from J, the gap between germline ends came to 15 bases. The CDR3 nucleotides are TGTGCCAGCAGTGAAACGCTAGCGTCGAGTACCGGGGAGCTGTTTTTT. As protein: CASSETLASSTGELFF.

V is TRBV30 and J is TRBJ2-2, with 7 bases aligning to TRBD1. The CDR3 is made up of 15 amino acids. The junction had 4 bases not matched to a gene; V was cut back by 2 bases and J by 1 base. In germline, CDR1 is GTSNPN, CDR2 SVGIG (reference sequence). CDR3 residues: CAWSKGAVNTGELFF. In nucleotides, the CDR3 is TGTGCCTGGAGTAAGGGGGCAGTGAACACCGGGGAGCTGTTTTTT.

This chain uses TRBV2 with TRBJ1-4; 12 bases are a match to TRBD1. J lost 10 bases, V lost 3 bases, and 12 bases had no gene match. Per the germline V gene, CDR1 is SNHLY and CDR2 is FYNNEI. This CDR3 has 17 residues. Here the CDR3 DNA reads TGTGCCAGCAGTGACCCGGGACAGGGGGCCACATTTGGAAAACTGTTTTTT. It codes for CASSDPGQGATFGKLFF.

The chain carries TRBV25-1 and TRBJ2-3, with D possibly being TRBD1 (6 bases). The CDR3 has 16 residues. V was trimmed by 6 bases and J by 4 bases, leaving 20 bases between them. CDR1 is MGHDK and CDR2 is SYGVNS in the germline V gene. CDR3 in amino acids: CASSPDRERASDTQYF. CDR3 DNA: TGTGCCAGCAGCCCGGACAGAGAAAGGGCGTCAGATACGCAGTATTTT.